This TCR beta chain was captured in a study of blood T cell repertoires in COVID-19 (dated by TCRdb to between 2020 and 2021). Describing the broader study: Collaborator samples came from the United States, Italy and Spain and covered acute and convalescent phases of COVID-19. Deeply sampled blood TCRbeta repertoires from subjects exposed to, actively infected with, or recovered from COVID-19 were included in the dataset. Nearly every sample came with metadata listing a de-identified subject ID, COVID-19 status, age in years and sex. The material from the prospective study consisted of cDNA or gDNA derived from T cells, B-cell-depleted T cells, or PBMCs. The samples were drawn from two sources: the first 160 participants of the ongoing ImmuneRACE study, and 1,200 or so subjects contributed by 6 global collaborators. Where available, HLA class I and class II types were taken from metadata supplied by the sample provider and were not determined by assay-based typing. The repertoires were made available in a free public database intended to serve as a resource for research on the immune response to SARS-CoV-2.

Findings and caveats that apply to the study as a whole: The amount of clinical and demographic metadata varied by source and participant and was provided uncurated.

Details on this clone: No cognate antigen has been identified for it. There are no base qualities to consult, and no much larger clone falls within one base.

Enrolling through a virtual design, the prospective study's participants ranged in age from roughly 18 to 100 years and lived across about two dozen United States geographic areas. In the prospective study, cohorts were assigned on the basis of participant-reported clinical history obtained from a screening survey and a study questionnaire. In the prospective study, whole blood, serum and a nasopharyngeal or oropharyngeal swab were collected from each participant by mobile phlebotomists. Prospective study participants could optionally give additional blood draws and questionnaires over an approximately two-month period. Before DNA extraction, prospective study blood samples were shipped either frozen or at room temperature. TCRbeta CDR3 regions were amplified from genomic DNA by means of the immunoSEQ Assay, a bias-controlled multiplex PCR. The study's processing was this. The number of nucleated cells in each sample was estimated from the amplification of reference gene primers within the assay. To quantify the absolute abundance of each unique TCRbeta CDR3 rearrangement, sequence reads were collapsed and filtered. For each sample, productive Simpson clonality was calculated as the square root of Simpson's diversity index across productive rearrangements. TCRdb retrieved this table from immuneACCESS and kept in-frame rearrangements only. Not all clones are present; in checked studies, unresolved V genes account for under half, and no reason is known for the remainder. V and J calls and clone size are those listed in that table; D and trimming were worked out from the DNA. The sample table shows approximately 220,000 clones, and about 79% are seen once. The leading ten clones occupy 1.3% of the sample.

Spanning cysteine to phenylalanine, the CDR3 consists of 13 amino acids. The sequence is cut down to CDR3 DNA, 39 bases in frame from base 1. In the germline V gene, CDR1 corresponds to LGHNA and CDR2 to YSLEER. The V and J ends are trimmed by 5 bases and 2 bases, leaving 7 bases between them. This receptor was taken from a woman aged 40 to 49 with acute COVID-19. The chain links TRBV4-3 with TRBJ2-1, and perhaps TRBD2 as D gene, on 5 matching bases. Sequenced: PBMCs or T cells enriched from blood (not recorded which). The bases read TGCGCCAGCAGCTCCGGGGCCTACAATGAGCAGTTCTTC. Translated, this is CASSSGAYNEQFF.